This T cell receptor (beta chain) was sequenced during a study of CD8 T cells in ankylosing spondylitis. The CDR3 covers 13 residues. Looked up from germline, CDR1 is MNHEY and CDR2 is SMNVEV (reference sequence). The germline V and J ends were trimmed by 8 bases and 7 bases, with 14 bases remaining between them. Comments on this clonotype: Antigen: not known.

Making the TCR beta libraries involved quantitative 5'-RACE with molecular barcodes. One entry per CDR3 protein, called by TCRdb with MiXCR from the 5' RACE reads. The repertoire holds around 250,000 distinct CDR3 sequences, 15% to 20% seen once, with under 40% in the top ten. Findings and limits, study-wide: Disease-linked clones reportedly showed significant enrichment in matched ankylosing spondylitis synovial fluid. With a CD8+ phenotype, disease-linked clones were relatively rare in peripheral blood. A TCR beta motif made of eight highly homologous variants seemed typical of ankylosing spondylitis blood.

The sequenced sample consisted of blood, either unsorted or a sorted T cell fraction (not recorded which). The chain carries TRBV27 and TRBJ1-4; tentative D call: TRBD1 (6 bases). This TCR came from a male donor with ankylosing spondylitis or in good health (not recorded which). The CDR3 coding sequence is TGTGCCAGCTACTCAGGGGTTGGTGAAAAACTGTTTTTT. This sequence encodes CASYSGVGEKLFF.